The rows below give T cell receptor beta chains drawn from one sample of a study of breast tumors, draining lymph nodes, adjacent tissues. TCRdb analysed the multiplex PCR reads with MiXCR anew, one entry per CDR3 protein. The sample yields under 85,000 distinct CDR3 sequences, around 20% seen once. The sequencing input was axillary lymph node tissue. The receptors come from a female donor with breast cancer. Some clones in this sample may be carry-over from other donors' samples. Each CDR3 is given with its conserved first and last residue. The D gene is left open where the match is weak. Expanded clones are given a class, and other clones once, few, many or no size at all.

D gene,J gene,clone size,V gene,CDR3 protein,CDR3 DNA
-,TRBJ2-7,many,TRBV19,CASSARQVSSYEQYF,TGTGCCAGTAGTGCGCGACAGGTCTCCTCCTACGAGCAGTACTTC
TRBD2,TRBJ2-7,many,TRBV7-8,CASTDRPGLEYEQYF,TGTGCCAGCACCGATCGGCCGGGACTAGAGTACGAGCAGTACTTC
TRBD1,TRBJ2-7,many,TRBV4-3,CASSPGQKPTGQYF,TGCGCCAGCAGCCCGGGACAGAAACCTACGGGGCAGTACTTC
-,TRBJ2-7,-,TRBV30,CAWSRQGLPLTYEQYF,TGTGCCTGGAGCCGACAGGGACTACCCCTGACCTACGAGCAGTACTTC
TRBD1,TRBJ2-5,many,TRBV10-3,CAISEPTGGEQETQYF,TGTGCCATCAGTGAGCCGACAGGGGGGGAGCAAGAGACCCAGTACTTC
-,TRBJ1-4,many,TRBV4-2,CASSQGGRAEEKLFF,TGTGCCAGCAGCCAAGGAGGCAGGGCGGAGGAAAAACTGTTTTTT
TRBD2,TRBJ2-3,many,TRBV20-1,CSARDIAGRGGADTQYF,TGCAGTGCTAGAGATATTGCGGGCCGGGGGGGAGCAGATACGCAGTATTTT
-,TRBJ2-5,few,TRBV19,CASSHMGARGQETQYF,TGTGCCAGTAGTCATATGGGGGCGCGGGGGCAAGAGACCCAGTACTTC
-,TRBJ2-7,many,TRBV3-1,CASSHATDANSYEQYF,TGTGCCAGCAGCCACGCCACTGACGCAAACTCCTACGAGCAGTACTTC
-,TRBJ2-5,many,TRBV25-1,CASSEWQGYQETQYF,TGTGCCAGCAGTGAATGGCAGGGCTACCAAGAGACCCAGTACTTC
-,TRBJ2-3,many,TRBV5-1,CASSFEGPHTDTQYF,TGCGCCAGCAGCTTCGAGGGCCCCCACACAGATACGCAGTATTTT
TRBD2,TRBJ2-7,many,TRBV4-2,CASSQDTSGRAYEQYF,TGTGCCAGCAGCCAGGACACTAGCGGGAGGGCCTACGAGCAGTACTTC
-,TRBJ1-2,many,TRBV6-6,CASSYFDGAGNYGYTF,TGTGCCAGCAGTTACTTCGATGGGGCAGGGAACTATGGCTACACCTTC
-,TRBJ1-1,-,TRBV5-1,CASSVGRGTEAFF,TGCGCCAGCAGCGTCGGACGGGGCACTGAAGCTTTCTTT